The T cell receptor (beta chain) under discussion was sequenced for a study of T cell responses to AZD1222 COVID-19 vaccine. Findings and caveats of the study: Spike as a whole was targeted by vaccine-associated CD4 TCRs, dominant at 160-218 and 743-854. Samples come after the peak T cell response, not at day 14.

This table comes from immunoSEQ multiplex PCR, and its TCRdb copy is limited to in-frame clones, with some not included. The table lists roughly 180,000 clones, about 93% of them singletons. CDR1 is SNHLY and CDR2 is FYNNEI in the germline V gene. V was trimmed by 3 bases and J by 4 bases, leaving 4 bases between them. This CDR3 has 13 residues. Regarding this clone: Its target is not known.

The TCR sequence derives from an adult who received the MenACWY meningococcal vaccine as a control. The sample was peripheral blood, taken 28 days after the second dose of the MenACWY control vaccine. This chain uses TRBV2 with TRBJ1-6; D gene uncertain. CDR3 DNA: TGTGCCAGCAGTGATCGGTATAATTCACCCCTCCACTTT. This codes for CASSDRYNSPLHF.